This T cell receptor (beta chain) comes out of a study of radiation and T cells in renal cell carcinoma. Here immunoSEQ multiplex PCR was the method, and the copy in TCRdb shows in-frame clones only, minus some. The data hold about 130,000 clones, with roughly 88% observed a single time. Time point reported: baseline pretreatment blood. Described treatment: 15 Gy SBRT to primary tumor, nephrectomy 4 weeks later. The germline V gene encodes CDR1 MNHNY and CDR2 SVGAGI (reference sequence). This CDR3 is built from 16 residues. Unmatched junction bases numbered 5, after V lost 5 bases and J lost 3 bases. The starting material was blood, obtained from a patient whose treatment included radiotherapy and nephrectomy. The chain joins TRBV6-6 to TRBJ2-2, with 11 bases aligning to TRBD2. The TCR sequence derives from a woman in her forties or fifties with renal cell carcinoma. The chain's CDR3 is CASSAGTSGYTGELFF. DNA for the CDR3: TGTGCCAGCAGTGCCGGGACTAGCGGCTACACCGGGGAGCTGTTTTTT.